What follows are 27 T cell receptor beta chains derived from one specimen sequenced in a study of T cells in Graves' hyperthyroidism and ophthalmopathy. TCR beta CDR3 regions were amplified from RNA. First-round RT-PCR targeting the TCR CDR3 was performed with the HTBI primer set. TCRdb ran MiXCR on the multiplex PCR reads and lists one entry per CDR3 protein. The sample contains 400,000 or so distinct CDR3 sequences, about 14% of which appear only once. Input material: blood. Every receptor here comes from a man between 50 and 59 years old with Graves' ophthalmopathy.

The chain employs TRBV20-1 and TRBJ2-7; the D is unclear. V gave up 7 bases and J gave up 2 bases, with 12 bases separating them. This CDR3 is 12 amino acids long. Germline CDR1 is DFQATT and CDR2 is SNEGSKA (reference sequence). Written as DNA, the CDR3 is TGCAGTGTGTCGGGCACCGCCTACGAGCAGTACTTC. Translation: CSVSGTAYEQYF.

This clonotype has a count of ten or more. The rearrangement links TRBV11-2 to TRBJ2-5; perhaps TRBD2 as D (6 bases). V was shortened by 0 bases and J by 0 bases, with 8 bases between the two germline ends. The germline V gene has CDR1 SGHAT and CDR2 FQNNGV. This CDR3 contains 15 residues. The CDR3 region is CASSLERGNQETQYF. The CDR3 nucleotides are TGTGCCAGCAGCTTAGAGCGCGGGAACCAAGAGACCCAGTACTTC.

V is TRBV27 and J is TRBJ2-7; D unclear. The CDR3 sequence is 12 residues long. V gave up 8 bases and J gave up 2 bases, with 10 bases separating them. Germline V gene data show CDR1 as MNHEY and CDR2 as SMNVEV (reference sequence). The CDR3 spells CASGKLTYEQYF. CDR3 nucleotides: TGTGCCAGCGGGAAACTAACCTACGAGCAGTACTTC.

The gene calls are TRBV20-1 and TRBJ2-6, with D possibly matching TRBD1 (6 bases). The V end was cut by 3 bases, the J end by 1 base, with 13 bases between. The germline gives CDR1 DFQATT, CDR2 SNEGSKA (reference sequence). The CDR3 covers 16 residues. CDR3 loop: CSASARGKSGANVLTF. CDR3 nucleotides: TGCAGTGCTAGTGCCAGGGGAAAGTCTGGGGCCAACGTCCTGACTTTC.

Ten or more counts support this clonotype. The chain carries TRBV12-3 or TRBV12-4 and TRBJ2-5, with D perhaps assigned TRBD1 or TRBD2 (7 bases each). This CDR3 is 15 amino acids long. Trimming took off 4 bases at V and 6 bases at J, with 18 bases between the two ends. The CDR3: CASSSGGRGRQTQYF. The DNA of the CDR3 is TGTGCCAGCAGTTCCGGTGGGAGGGGGCGGCAGACCCAGTACTTC.

This clonotype was counted ten times or more. The chain combines TRBV19 with TRBJ2-7; perhaps TRBD1 as D (5 bases). Trimming cost V 6 bases and J 6 bases, with 18 bases left between them. In germline, CDR1 is LNHDA, CDR2 SQIVND (reference sequence). This CDR3 is built from 14 residues. The CDR3 DNA follows: TGTGCCAGTAGCGTTCGACCCAGGGAAGGCGAGCAGTACTTC. Encoded protein: CASSVRPREGEQYF.

The J gene is TRBJ2-5, the V gene TRBV6-1; a possible D gene is TRBD2 (5 bases). The CDR3 consists of 14 residues. The germline V and J ends were trimmed by 5 bases and 2 bases, with 12 bases remaining between them. Germline lookup yields CDR1 MNHNS and CDR2 SASEGT. The CDR3 DNA is TGTGCCAGCAGTCCAGACTATGAACAAGAGACCCAGTACTTC. Its translation: CASSPDYEQETQYF.

This chain connects TRBV5-1 to TRBJ1-2, with 7 nucleotides matching TRBD1. V lost 0 bases, J lost 4 bases, and 6 bases stayed unmatched. CDR3 length equals 15 residues. Germline CDR1 and CDR2: SGHRS and YFSETQ. The CDR3: CASSLEGRGSYGYTF. The CDR3 DNA reads TGCGCCAGCAGCTTGGAGGGCAGGGGGAGCTATGGCTACACCTTC.

This clonotype was picked up many times. This rearrangement joins TRBV6-1 to TRBJ1-2; perhaps TRBD1 as D (5 bases). Germline CDR1 and CDR2: MNHNS and SASEGT. V shed 5 bases and J shed 8 bases, with 9 bases lying between them. The CDR3 totals 11 residues. The CDR3 is CASSPGLGYTF. The CDR3 region has the DNA TGTGCCAGCAGTCCAGGGCTCGGCTACACCTTC.

The J gene is TRBJ2-2, the V gene TRBV9; D gene ambiguous. CDR1 is SGDLS and CDR2 is YYNGEE in the germline V gene. The CDR3 consists of 16 residues. The V and J ends lost 4 bases and 0 bases respectively, with 13 bases between them. The CDR3 DNA is TGTGCCAGCAGCCCAACCAGGCTATCGAACACCGGGGAGCTGTTTTTT. Encoded protein: CASSPTRLSNTGELFF.

The chain combines TRBV2 with TRBJ1-6, with D uncertain. The germline V gene has CDR1 SNHLY and CDR2 FYNNEI. The CDR3 loop spans 12 amino acids. Trimming removed 7 bases from V and 10 bases from J, with 11 bases in between. The chain's CDR3 is CASTSVPSPLHF. The CDR3 DNA sequence: TGTGCCAGCACCTCAGTCCCCTCACCCCTCCACTTT.

In this sample, this clonotype turned up a few times. The rearrangement links TRBV30 to TRBJ2-3, with 14 bases lining up with TRBD2. The germline gives CDR1 GTSNPN, CDR2 SVGIG (reference sequence). V was pared by 4 bases and J by 2 bases, with 8 bases of the junction left unmatched. The CDR3 has 17 amino acids. CDR3 DNA sequence: TGTGCCTGGAATGGACTAGCGGGAGGCCCCTACACAGATACGCAGTATTTT. Translating it yields CAWNGLAGGPYTDTQYF. Complete variable domain (other parts from reference TRBV30 and TRBJ2-3): SQTIHQWPATLVQPVGSPLSLECTVEGTSNPNLYWYRQAAGRGLQLLFYSVGIGQISSEVPQNLSASRPQDRQFILSSKKLLLSDSGFYLCAWNGLAGGPYTDTQYFGPGTRLTVL.

This clonotype appeared a single time. The chain couples TRBV19 to TRBJ1-4; D uncertain. CDR1 is LNHDA and CDR2 is SQIVND in the germline V gene (reference sequence). Between the trimmed V and J ends, which lost 4 bases and 6 bases, there was a span of 18 bases. This CDR3 region has 16 residues. CDR3 sequence (DNA): TGTGCCAGTAGTACGAGGAGATTTGGGATCGATGAAAAACTGTTTTTT. This encodes CASSTRRFGIDEKLFF.

The chain is built from TRBV7-9 and TRBJ1-3, with 9 nucleotides matching TRBD1. The CDR3 extends over 16 amino acids. J was trimmed by 0 bases and V by 5 bases; bases with no gene match: 5. CDR1 SEHNR and CDR2 FQNEAQ come from the germline V gene (reference sequence). The CDR3 DNA reads TGTGCCAGCAGCCCCCGGGACAGGGTCTCTGGAAACACCATATATTTT. Translation gives CASSPRDRVSGNTIYF.

This clonotype was counted a few times. The chain couples TRBV11-3 to TRBJ2-1; 9 bases align to TRBD2. J gave up 1 base and V 8 bases, and 12 bases lay outside the gene matches. This CDR3 is 17 amino acids long. Germline CDR1 SGHNT, CDR2 YENEEA. The CDR3 coding sequence is TGTGCCAGCTCTAAACAGCCAGCGGGAGGATCCTACAATGAGCAGTTCTTC. Amino acid sequence: CASSKQPAGGSYNEQFF.

The V gene is TRBV6-2 or TRBV6-3, the J gene TRBJ1-5; 8 nucleotides line up with TRBD1. CDR1 is MNHEY, CDR2 SVGEGT, per germline. The CDR3 totals 15 residues. The J segment lost 6 bases and the V segment lost 0 bases, leaving 4 bases of the junction unmatched. Written as DNA, the CDR3 is TGTGCCAGCAGTTACTCCAAGACAGGGGTTCAGCCCCAGCATTTT. Residues: CASSYSKTGVQPQHF.

In this sample, this clonotype turned up a few times. The chain links TRBV29-1 to TRBJ2-5; TRBD1 matches 8 bases. This CDR3 spans 13 amino acids. V was pared by 7 bases and J by 2 bases, with 6 bases of the junction left unmatched. CDR1 SQVTM and CDR2 ANQGSEA come from the germline V gene. This CDR3 reads CSGGQVVQETQYF. As DNA, the CDR3 is TGCAGCGGGGGACAGGTAGTACAAGAGACCCAGTACTTC.

The chain employs TRBV5-4 and TRBJ1-2; TRBD1 matches 10 bases. J lost 2 bases, V lost 4 bases, and 5 bases had no gene match. Germline V gene sequence: CDR1 SGHNT, CDR2 YYREEE (reference sequence). The CDR3 loop spans 15 amino acids. CDR3 in amino acids: CASSGTGVSNYGYTF. The CDR3 coding sequence is TGTGCCAGCAGCGGGACAGGGGTGTCCAACTATGGCTACACCTTC.

This clonotype came up many times. The chain recombines TRBV18 with TRBJ1-1; D gene uncertain. Per the germline V gene, CDR1 is KGHSH and CDR2 is LQKENI. This CDR3 region has 12 residues. V shed 6 bases and J shed 3 bases, with 8 bases lying between them. DNA of the CDR3: TGTGCCAGCTCGAACCTTGACACTGAAGCTTTCTTT. Translating gives CASSNLDTEAFF.

The J gene is TRBJ1-1, the V gene TRBV9; D unclear. V lost 4 bases, J lost 3 bases, and 13 bases lay in between. The CDR3 totals 14 residues. Per germline, CDR1 SGDLS and CDR2 YYNGEE. The CDR3 DNA reads TGTGCCAGCAGCCCAACACCCGGGGACACTGAAGCTTTCTTT. Its translation is CASSPTPGDTEAFF.

This clonotype was detected only a few times. This rearrangement joins TRBV28 to TRBJ2-7; 10 bases are shared with TRBD1. V dropped 3 bases and J dropped 4; count of bases not matched to a gene: 3. The CDR3 has 14 residues. Germline CDR1 is MDHEN and CDR2 is SYDVKM. The CDR3 sequence is CASSLGQGFYEQYF. CDR3 bases: TGTGCCAGCAGTTTGGGACAGGGGTTTTACGAGCAGTACTTC. The full variable domain, rest sourced from reference TRBV28 and TRBJ2-7, is DVKVTQSSRYLVKRTGEKVFLECVQDMDHENMFWYRQDPGLGLRLIYFSYDVKMKEKGDIPEGYSVSREKKERFSLILESASTNQTSMYLCASSLGQGFYEQYFGPGTRLTVT.

This clonotype was recorded many times. The chain links TRBV28 to TRBJ1-1; weak D call: TRBD1 (5 bases). The length of the CDR3 is 12 residues. V lost 8 bases to trimming and J lost 2 bases, with 9 bases between them. The germline V gene has CDR1 MDHEN and CDR2 SYDVKM. The CDR3 DNA reads TGTGCCAGCGCAACAGGTAACACTGAAGCTTTCTTT. Its protein is CASATGNTEAFF.

This clonotype occurred many times. This chain connects TRBV20-1 to TRBJ2-7; 13 nucleotides agree with TRBD2. Germline V gene data show CDR1 as DFQATT and CDR2 as SNEGSKA (reference sequence). The CDR3 covers 14 residues. Trimming removed 6 bases from V and 3 bases from J; junction bases left unmatched: 5. CDR3 DNA: TGCAGTGCACGGACTAGCGGGGGCCTCTACGAGCAGTACTTC. Translation: CSARTSGGLYEQYF.

The chain joins TRBV12-3 or TRBV12-4 to TRBJ1-3; 9 bases fit TRBD1. The ends lost 7 bases at V and 8 bases at J; junction bases unmatched: 15. CDR3 length: 16 residues. CDR3 coding DNA: TGTGCCAGCACTCCCACACAGGGGGCCGCCGGTGACACCATATATTTT. This codes for CASTPTQGAAGDTIYF.

The chain has TRBV2 and TRBJ2-7; unclear D gene. The length of the CDR3 is 15 residues. CDR1 and CDR2 (germline): SNHLY, FYNNEI. The V and J ends lost 2 bases and 1 base respectively, with 12 bases between them. The CDR3 loop is CASSESRSRSYEQYF. For the CDR3, the DNA is TGTGCCAGCAGTGAATCCCGGTCAAGGTCCTACGAGCAGTACTTC.

This clonotype has ten or more counts. The V gene is TRBV20-1, the J gene TRBJ1-3; TRBD1 might be the D (5 bases). The V gene's germline CDR1 is DFQATT and CDR2 SNEGSKA (reference sequence). V was pared by 6 bases and J by 3 bases, with 12 bases between. The CDR3 extends over 13 amino acids. This CDR3 reads CSANPRGGNTIYF. CDR3 coding DNA: TGCAGTGCGAACCCTAGGGGTGGAAACACCATATATTTT.

This clonotype was recorded at least ten times. The chain combines TRBV11-2 with TRBJ2-1, with 9 bases matching TRBD1. The germline V gene has CDR1 SGHAT and CDR2 FQNNGV. The CDR3 contains 16 residues. V was clipped by 5 bases and J by 3 bases; unmatched bases: 8. CDR3 sequence: CASSASQGAVYNEQFF. CDR3 in DNA: TGTGCCAGCAGCGCTTCACAGGGGGCGGTCTACAATGAGCAGTTCTTC.